This TCR beta chain was sequenced for a study of Graves' ophthalmopathy and Graves' hyperthyroidism. Points from the study as a whole: In separating ophthalmopathy from stable hyperthyroidism, a 13-signature model achieved roughly 90% sensitivity and 81.08% specificity.

Patients with other autoimmune diseases, uncontrolled infections, pregnancy or lactation were excluded. Physicians reached a diagnosis by relying on clinical symptoms, serum thyroxine, TRAb, thyroid ultrasound and orbital computed tomography. TCR beta CDR3 regions were amplified from RNA transcripts. HTBI-primed RT-PCR formed the first round, and a multiplex PCR formed the second. MiXCR, applied by TCRdb to the multiplex PCR reads, yields one record per CDR3 protein. The table lists a few hundred thousand distinct CDR3 sequences, roughly 40% of them singletons, with about 4% in the top ten. Trimming left V 6 bases short and J 0 bases short, with 17 bases between. Germline assignment: CDR1 DFQATT and CDR2 SNEGSKA (reference sequence). The CDR3 consists of 15 residues. This clonotype was found many times. Its cognate antigen is unknown.

V and J are TRBV20-1 and TRBJ1-2, with D unresolved. The specimen was peripheral blood or thyroid tissue (not recorded which). The clonotype originates from an adult man with Graves' hyperthyroidism. CDR3: CSAKGAGNSNYGYTF. In DNA form, the CDR3 reads TGCAGTGCCAAGGGCGCGGGAAATTCTAACTATGGCTACACCTTC.